This passage covers 6 T cell receptor beta chains from one sample sequenced in a study of shared clonotypes between healthy human individuals. Sequencing was performed with immunoSEQ multiplex PCR; in TCRdb, only in-frame clones are kept and a portion is missing. This sample has 2 million to 2.5 million clones, with less than 95% found just once. Naive CD8 cells lacked CD45RO, underwent positive selection for CCR7 and left out terminally differentiated effector memory CD45RA+ cells. Material: naive CD8+ T cells sorted from blood. These receptors were obtained from a man between 18 and 35 years old in good health.

J is TRBJ1-2 and V is TRBV7-9; perhaps TRBD1 as D (5 bases). V dropped 6 bases and J dropped 2 bases, with 13 bases sitting between them. From germline, CDR1 is SEHNR and CDR2 FQNEAQ (reference sequence). The CDR3 sequence is 14 residues long. The CDR3 region has the DNA TGTGCCAGCAGTTCCGAGGGGCACAACTATGGCTACACCTTC. Its translation: CASSSEGHNYGYTF.

A word on this clone: Likely a read error: the CDR3 ends without its conserved phenylalanine or tryptophan. The limits of the CDR3 on the DNA are not certain, so only TCRdb's listed CDR3 is given. The chain is built from TRBV20-1 and TRBJ2-7. The CDR3 is 11 residues long, ends included. In germline, CDR1 is DFQATT, CDR2 SNEGSKA (reference sequence). The CDR3 sequence is CSATHATCLSI.

The chain joins TRBV18 to TRBJ2-5; D gene unclear. The end of the DNA fits TRBJ2-7 better, so the J call may be wrong. The germline V gene has CDR1 KGHSH and CDR2 LQKENI. The CDR3 length is 13 residues. The CDR3 DNA reads as TGTGCCAGCTCTCCTTCGGCCGGCTACGAGCAGTACTTC. Translation gives CASSPSAGYEQYF.

This chain joins TRBV4-3 and TRBJ2-2; no clear D. V dropped 1 base and J dropped 6 bases, with 9 bases sitting between them. This CDR3 has 14 amino acids. The germline CDR1 and CDR2 sequences are LGHNA and YSLEER. The CDR3 loop is CASSQADLAGELFF. The DNA for the CDR3 is TGCGCCAGCAGCCAAGCGGACCTGGCCGGGGAGCTGTTTTTT.

This chain links TRBV10-3 with TRBJ1-1; no clear D gene. Germline V CDR1 and CDR2: ENHRY, SYGVKD. The CDR3 length is 14 residues. V gave up 2 bases and J gave up 0 bases, with 7 bases separating them. The CDR3 coding sequence is TGTGCCATCAGTGAGCTGGAGTTGAACACTGAAGCTTTCTTT. Amino acids: CAISELELNTEAFF.

The rearrangement uses TRBV11-2 and TRBJ2-7, with D possibly being TRBD1 or TRBD2 (6 bases each). Trimming cost V 1 base and J 0 bases, with 10 bases left between them. The CDR3 covers 15 residues. The germline V gene has CDR1 SGHAT and CDR2 FQNNGV. CDR3 protein: CASSLAGAPSYEQYF. In DNA, the CDR3 is TGTGCCAGCAGCTTAGCGGGGGCTCCCTCCTACGAGCAGTACTTC.